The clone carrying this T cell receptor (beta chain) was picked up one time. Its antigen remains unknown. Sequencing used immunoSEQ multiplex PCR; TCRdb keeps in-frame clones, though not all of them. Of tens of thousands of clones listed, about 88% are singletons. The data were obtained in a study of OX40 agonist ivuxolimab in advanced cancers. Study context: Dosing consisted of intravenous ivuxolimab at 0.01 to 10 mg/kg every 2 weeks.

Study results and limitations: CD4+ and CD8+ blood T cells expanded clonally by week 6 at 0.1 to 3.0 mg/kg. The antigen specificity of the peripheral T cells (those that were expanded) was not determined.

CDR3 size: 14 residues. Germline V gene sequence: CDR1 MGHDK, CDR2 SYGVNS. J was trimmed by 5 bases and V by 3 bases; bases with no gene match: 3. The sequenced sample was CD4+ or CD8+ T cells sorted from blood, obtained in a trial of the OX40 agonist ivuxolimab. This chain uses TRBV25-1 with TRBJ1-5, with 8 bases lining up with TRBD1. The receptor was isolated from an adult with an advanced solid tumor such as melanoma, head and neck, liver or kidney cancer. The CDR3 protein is CASSETGEHQPQHF. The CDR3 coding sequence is TGTGCCAGCAGTGAGACAGGGGAGCATCAGCCCCAGCATTTT.